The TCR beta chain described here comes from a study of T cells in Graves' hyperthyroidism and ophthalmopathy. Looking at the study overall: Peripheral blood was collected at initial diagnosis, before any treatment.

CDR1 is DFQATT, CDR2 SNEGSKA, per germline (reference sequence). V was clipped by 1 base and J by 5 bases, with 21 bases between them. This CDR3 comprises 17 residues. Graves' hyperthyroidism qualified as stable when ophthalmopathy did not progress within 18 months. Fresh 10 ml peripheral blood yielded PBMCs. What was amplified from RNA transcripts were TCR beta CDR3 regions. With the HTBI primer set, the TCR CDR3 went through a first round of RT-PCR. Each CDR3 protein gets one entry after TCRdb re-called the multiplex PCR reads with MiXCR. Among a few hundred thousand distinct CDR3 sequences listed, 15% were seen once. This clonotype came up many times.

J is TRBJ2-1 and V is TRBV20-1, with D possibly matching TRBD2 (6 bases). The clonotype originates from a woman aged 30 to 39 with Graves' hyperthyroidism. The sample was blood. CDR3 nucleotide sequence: TGCAGTGCTAGAGTCGGGGGTCTTCGGAGAACAAACAATGAGCAGTTCTTC. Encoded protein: CSARVGGLRRTNNEQFF.